A single sample is the source of the 12 T cell receptor beta chains below, sequenced in a study of chemoradiotherapy in HPV16-positive cancers (dated by TCRdb to 2021 to 2024). The library was built by means of the immunoSEQ multiplex PCR assay. Imported from immuneACCESS, the table was reduced by TCRdb to in-frame sequences with V and J called. These copies leave out some clones; in studies compared against another copy, an unresolved V gene accounts for under half, and the cause of the remainder is not known. This sample lists about 20,000 clones; roughly 90% were detected once. The top ten clones comprise just under 6% of the sample. Sequencing was performed on blood, taken from a patient who underwent chemoradiotherapy. The receptors come from a human donor with HPV-associated anogenital cancer.

The table lists this clone with a count of one. The chain employs TRBV2 and TRBJ2-7; 9 bases are a match to TRBD1. V dropped 7 bases and J dropped 7; count of bases not matched to a gene: 8. CDR3 size: 13 residues. The V gene's germline CDR1 is SNHLY and CDR2 FYNNEI. CDR3 sequence (DNA): TGTGCCAGCAACCGGGACAGGGTGGAGGAGCAGTACTTC. Translating gives CASNRDRVEEQYF. The full variable domain, its missing parts supplied by reference TRBV2 and TRBJ2-7, is EPEVTQTPSHQVTQMGQEVILRCVPISNHLYFYWYRQILGQKVEFLVSFYNNEISEKSEIFDDQFSVERPDGSNFTLKIRSTKLEDSAMYFCASNRDRVEEQYFGPGTRLTVT.

The chain uses TRBV18 and TRBJ1-3; 8 bases match TRBD1. Germline V gene sequence: CDR1 KGHSH, CDR2 LQKENI. J was trimmed by 0 bases and V by 3 bases; bases with no gene match: 10. The CDR3 is made up of 18 amino acids. The DNA for the CDR3 is TGTGCCAGCTCACCCCGAGGTCCACAGGGGGACTCTGGAAACACCATATATTTT. Translating it yields CASSPRGPQGDSGNTIYF.

The chain couples TRBV15 to TRBJ2-5, with D possibly called TRBD1 or TRBD2 (6 bases each). This CDR3 is built from 13 residues. Germline V gene sequence: CDR1 LNHNV, CDR2 YYDKDF (reference sequence). The ends were cut back, 7 bases at V and 5 bases at J, with 14 bases in the middle. The CDR3 region has the DNA TGTGCCACCACCATAGGGGGGTTGGAGACCCAGTACTTC. This codes for CATTIGGLETQYF.

The chain joins TRBV6-1 to TRBJ1-1, with 7 bases identical to TRBD1. The CDR3 consists of 18 residues. V gave up 2 bases and J gave up 4 bases; unmatched junction bases: 16. Per germline, CDR1 MNHNS and CDR2 SASEGT. The CDR3 DNA reads TGTGCCAGCAGTGAATGGAATATAAACCCGCAGGGGGGCACTGAAGCTTTCTTT. The encoded protein is CASSEWNINPQGGTEAFF.

Only a few counts were recorded for this clone. The chain carries TRBV7-8 and TRBJ1-5; D not resolved. The germline V and J ends were trimmed by 4 bases and 5 bases, with 9 bases remaining between them. The CDR3 totals 13 residues. Germline lookup yields CDR1 SGHVS and CDR2 FQNEAQ. The CDR3 coding sequence is TGTGCCAGCAGCTATGACCGTTATCAGCCCCAGCATTTT. Its protein is CASSYDRYQPQHF.

The chain has TRBV7-2 and TRBJ2-5, with 12 bases lining up with TRBD1. Looked up from germline, CDR1 is SGHTA and CDR2 is FQGNSA. The CDR3 covers 16 residues. J gave up 5 bases and V 6 bases, and 10 bases lay outside the gene matches. The CDR3 loop reads CASRPQGDRGRETQYF. CDR3 DNA sequence: TGTGCCAGCAGGCCACAAGGGGACAGGGGGCGGGAGACCCAGTACTTC.

The chain carries TRBV27 and TRBJ2-2; D is uncertain. This CDR3 comprises 19 residues. Germline lookup yields CDR1 MNHEY and CDR2 SMNVEV (reference sequence). V shed 3 bases and J shed 2 bases, with 22 bases lying between them. The CDR3 is CASSFSGSRRSVNTGELFF. The CDR3 DNA reads as TGTGCCAGCAGTTTTTCTGGCAGCCGTCGGTCCGTAAACACCGGGGAGCTGTTTTTT.

This clone has just one count. V gene TRBV19 combines with J gene TRBJ2-7, with 7 bases aligning to TRBD1. This CDR3 has 15 residues. J was trimmed by 0 bases and V by 5 bases; bases with no gene match: 7. Germline CDR1 and CDR2: LNHDA and SQIVND (reference sequence). The CDR3 DNA reads as TGTGCCAGTAGTCCATCAGGGGGTGGCTCCTACGAGCAGTACGTC. Protein sequence: CASSPSGGGSYEQYV.

The rearrangement joins TRBV7-9 to TRBJ2-3; D may be TRBD2 (5 bases). V was pared by 5 bases and J by 1 base, with 22 bases between. The CDR3 length is 18 residues. Per the germline V gene, CDR1 is SEHNR and CDR2 is FQNEAQ (reference sequence). The DNA of the CDR3 is TGTGCCAGCAGCGCCCTGGGGTCTAGCCCTAAAGGCACAGATACGCAGTATTTT. This gives the protein CASSALGSSPKGTDTQYF.

This rearrangement joins TRBV2 to TRBJ1-1; a possible D gene is TRBD1 (5 bases). V was clipped by 3 bases and J by 5 bases, with 10 bases between them. The CDR3 has 13 amino acids. Germline loops: CDR1 SNHLY, CDR2 FYNNEI. The CDR3 sequence is CASSDIGGTEAFF. The CDR3 coding sequence is TGTGCCAGCAGTGACATCGGGGGTACTGAAGCTTTCTTT.

The J gene is TRBJ1-3, the V gene TRBV19, with no clear D. Per the germline V gene, CDR1 is LNHDA and CDR2 is SQIVND (reference sequence). The V end was cut by 7 bases, the J end by 0 bases, with 13 bases between. The CDR3 is 15 residues long. This CDR3 is CASKATDSSGNTIYF. As DNA, the CDR3 is TGTGCCAGTAAGGCGACCGATTCCTCTGGAAACACCATATATTTT.

CDR3 region: CASRDTDNQPQHF. DNA for the CDR3: TGTGCCAGCAGAGACACGGACAATCAGCCCCAGCATTTT. This chain links TRBV6-1 with TRBJ1-5, with no clear D. V was trimmed by 6 bases and J by 3 bases, leaving 9 bases between them. The CDR3 spans 13 residues. Per the germline V gene, CDR1 is MNHNS and CDR2 is SASEGT.